Given below is one T cell receptor (beta chain) in context. The data are from a study of blood T cell repertoires in COVID-19. About the research overall: Donors in the United States, Italy and Spain gave samples during acute or convalescent COVID-19. Sources were T cells, B-cell-depleted T cells, or PBMCs; the material itself was cDNA or gDNA.

V lost 5 bases and J lost 1, with 12 bases in between. Germline V gene data show CDR1 as GTSNPN and CDR2 as SVGIG (reference sequence). The CDR3 runs to 14 residues. Authors' processing steps: From reference gene primer amplification, estimates of nucleated cell counts were derived. TCRdb's table, derived via immunoSEQ multiplex PCR, lists solely in-frame clones and lacks some. The D gene and trimming were derived from the DNA, and the V and J assignments and clone size from that table. The table includes hundreds of thousands of clones, approximately 90% detected once. While infection was still active, Seattle patients were enrolled and then followed longitudinally.

This clonotype originated in a man aged 50 to 59 with COVID-19, enrolled during active disease. This sequence joins TRBV30 and TRBJ1-5; weak D call: TRBD1 (6 bases). The sequenced sample consisted of peripheral blood. The CDR3 region is CAWATGSSNQPQHF. The DNA of the CDR3 is TGTGCCTGGGCAACAGGGTCGAGCAATCAGCCCCAGCATTTT.